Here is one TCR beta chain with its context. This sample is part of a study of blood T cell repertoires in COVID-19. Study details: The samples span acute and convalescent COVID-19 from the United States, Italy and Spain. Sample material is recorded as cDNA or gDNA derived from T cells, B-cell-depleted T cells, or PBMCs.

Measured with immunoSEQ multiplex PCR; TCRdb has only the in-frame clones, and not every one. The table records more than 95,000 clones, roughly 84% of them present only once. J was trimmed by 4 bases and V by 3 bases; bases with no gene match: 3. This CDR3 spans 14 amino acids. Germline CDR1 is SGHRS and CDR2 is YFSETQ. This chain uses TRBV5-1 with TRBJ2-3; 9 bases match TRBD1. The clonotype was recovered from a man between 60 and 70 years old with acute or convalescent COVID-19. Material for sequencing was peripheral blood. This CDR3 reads CASSSGTGPDTQYF. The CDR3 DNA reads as TGCGCCAGCAGCTCCGGGACAGGGCCAGATACGCAGTATTTT.